This T cell receptor (beta chain) was observed in a study of CD8+CD57+ T cells in acquired aplastic anemia. Study-wide background: Recorded DNA amounts for sorted CD4+ and CD8+ cells had an average of 3.2 ug. Overall study results and limits: Overlapping CD8+ CDR3 repertoires of patients and controls contained under 30 shared sequences. No significant difference in CD8+ Simpson's diversity was found between patients and controls.

For this clonotype: Antigen: not known.

Sequenced patients had shown CD8+CD57+ cell expansion by flow cytometry. By the time of blood sampling, patients had still received no therapy. The template used for profiling TCR beta VDJ and CDR3 was genomic DNA. MiXCR, applied by TCRdb to the reads, yields one record per CDR3 protein. The sample contains just over 200,000 distinct CDR3 sequences, less than 75% of which appear only once. The sequencing sample was made of sorted CD4+, CD8+, or CD8+CD57+ T cells (not recorded which) from PBMCs. This clonotype was sampled from a human donor with aplastic anemia.

The DNA for the CDR3 is TGTGCCAGCAGGGGACTGGGCACAGATACGCAGTATTTT. It encodes CASRGLGTDTQYF. This chain links TRBV7-8 with TRBJ2-3; maybe TRBD2 (6 bases). This CDR3 is built from 13 residues. V gave up 6 bases and J gave up 1 base, with 8 bases separating them. In germline, CDR1 is SGHVS, CDR2 FQNEAQ.